This passage covers 19 T cell receptor beta chains from one sample sequenced in a study of cytomegalovirus exposure and HLA in healthy donors. The PCR employed 60 Vbeta primers together with 13 Jbeta primers. Assay used: immunoSEQ multiplex PCR; TCRdb lists only in-frame clones, some missing. The data show 150,000 to 200,000 clones, with around four fifths seen just once and roughly 1.7% held by the top ten. Sample: PBMCs. These receptors originate from a man in his forties in good health and CMV-seropositive.

This clone was counted between two and nine times. The chain combines TRBV7-6 with TRBJ1-4; 10 nucleotides align to TRBD1. The V segment lost 2 bases and the J segment 8 bases; nucleotides outside the gene matches: 11. The CDR3 consists of 17 residues. Germline CDR1 SGHVS, CDR2 FNYEAQ. The CDR3 is CASSLPFRDRGGEKLFF. The CDR3 coding sequence is TGTGCCAGCAGCTTACCGTTTCGGGACAGGGGCGGGGAAAAACTGTTTTTT.

The J gene is TRBJ2-7, the V gene TRBV27; tentatively, D is TRBD2 (5 bases). Trimming took off 5 bases at V and 3 bases at J, with 11 bases between the two ends. The CDR3 runs 13 residues. Germline CDR1 MNHEY, CDR2 SMNVEV (reference sequence). Here the CDR3 reads CASSPPGVYEQYF. Written as DNA, the CDR3 is TGTGCCAGCAGTCCCCCCGGGGTCTACGAGCAGTACTTC.

The CDR3: CASSDHFKGEDSAFF. CDR3 nucleotides: TGTGCCAGCAGTGACCACTTTAAGGGGGAAGATTCCGCTTTCTTT. The chain uses TRBV6-1 and TRBJ1-1, with D perhaps matching TRBD1 (6 bases). V lost 3 bases to trimming and J lost 11 bases, with 22 bases between them. This CDR3 is built from 15 residues. Germline V gives CDR1 MNHNS, CDR2 SASEGT.

The chain carries TRBV15 and TRBJ1-3, with D unresolved. Germline V CDR1 and CDR2: LNHNV, YYDKDF (reference sequence). This CDR3 is built from 15 residues. The V end was cut by 4 bases, the J end by 0 bases, with 10 bases between. The CDR3 loop reads CATSISGISGNTIYF. As DNA, the CDR3 is TGTGCCACCAGCATTTCGGGTATCTCTGGAAACACCATATATTTT. The complete variable domain, with remaining parts taken from reference TRBV15 and TRBJ1-3, reads DAMVIQNPRYQVTQFGKPVTLSCSQTLNHNVMYWYQQKSSQAPKLLFHYYDKDFNNEADTPDNFQSRRPNTSFCFLDIRSPGLGDTAMYLCATSISGISGNTIYFGEGSWLTVV.

The rearrangement uses TRBV4-3 and TRBJ2-1, with unresolved D. CDR1 LGHNA and CDR2 YSLEER come from the germline V gene. V gave up 4 bases and J gave up 6 bases, with 7 bases separating them. The CDR3 loop spans 12 amino acids. CDR3 region: CASSLSSNEQFF. Written as DNA, the CDR3 is TGCGCCAGCAGCCTGTCGTCCAATGAGCAGTTCTTC.

The chain is built from TRBV6-5 and TRBJ1-2; 7 bases match TRBD1. The V and J ends lost 5 bases and 8 bases, in that order; junction bases with no gene match: 14. There are 15 residues in the CDR3. Germline V gene sequence: CDR1 MNHEY, CDR2 SVGAGI. CDR3 amino acids: CASSINHEQGHGYTF. The CDR3 DNA reads as TGTGCCAGCAGTATCAATCACGAACAGGGGCACGGCTACACCTTC.

The chain recombines TRBV7-6 with TRBJ2-3; 8 nucleotides match TRBD2. The junction had 5 bases not matched to a gene; V was cut back by 1 base and J by 5 bases. The germline V gene encodes CDR1 SGHVS and CDR2 FNYEAQ. This CDR3 contains 15 residues. CDR3 in amino acids: CASSLEAGVGDTQYF. The CDR3 DNA is TGTGCCAGCAGCTTAGAAGCGGGAGTGGGAGATACGCAGTATTTT.

This chain uses TRBV5-3 with TRBJ2-2, with D possibly matching TRBD2 (6 bases). TRBV5-3 is an open reading frame whose function is uncertain. This CDR3 comprises 15 residues. V shed 1 base and J shed 4 bases, with 11 bases lying between them. The CDR3 is CARSLQRVRTGELFF. Here the CDR3 DNA reads TGTGCCAGAAGCTTGCAGCGGGTTCGCACCGGGGAGCTGTTTTTT.

V is TRBV4-2 and J is TRBJ1-1; D not resolved. CDR1 and CDR2 from the germline V gene are LGHNA and YNFKEQ. This CDR3 has 15 amino acids. V lost 4 bases, J lost 1 base, and 13 bases lay in between. CDR3 sequence reads: CASSRSGGQNTEAFF. The CDR3 DNA reads TGTGCCAGCAGCCGGTCGGGAGGGCAGAACACTGAAGCTTTCTTT.

The V call is TRBV5-1, the J call TRBJ2-7, with 9 bases matching TRBD2. This CDR3 has 17 residues. Germline-derived CDR1 and CDR2 are SGHRS and YFSETQ. V shed 2 bases, J shed 1 base, and the junction held 10 bases outside the gene matches. The CDR3 nucleotides read TGCGCCAGCAGCTTCGGGCTAGCGGGGCGCTCGTCCTACGAGCAGTACTTC. Amino acids: CASSFGLAGRSSYEQYF.

The genes are TRBV21-1 and TRBJ2-2; TRBD2 is the table's D call and was not checked against the DNA. TRBV21-1 is a pseudogene locus. The CDR3 runs 14 residues. Here the CDR3 DNA reads TGTGCCAGCAGCGAGGCGGTGGTTACCGGGGAGCTGTTTTTT. Translating it yields CASSEAVVTGELFF.

The V and J genes are TRBV15 and TRBJ2-1; no clear D. Trimming took 4 bases from V and 8 from J, leaving 6 bases between them. CDR3 size: 11 residues. Germline V gene sequence: CDR1 LNHNV, CDR2 YYDKDF (reference sequence). The CDR3 region has the DNA TGTGCCACCAGCAACATCGATGAGCAGTTCTTC. This sequence encodes CATSNIDEQFF.

This clone is a singleton in its sample. The CDR3 region is CASSLPRQQGGLYGYTF. The CDR3 DNA reads TGTGCCAGTAGTCTCCCTAGGCAACAGGGGGGCCTCTATGGCTACACCTTC. This chain links TRBV19 with TRBJ1-2; 8 nucleotides match TRBD1. CDR3 length equals 17 residues. Trimming cost V 5 bases and J 4 bases; bases outside gene matches: 15. Germline values: CDR1 LNHDA, CDR2 SQIVND (reference sequence).

This clone was seen once. This CDR3 is CASSEFGQVNSPLHF. CDR3 nucleotide sequence: TGTGCCAGCAGTGAATTTGGGCAGGTGAATTCACCCCTCCACTTT. The chain recombines TRBV25-1 with TRBJ1-6; D ambiguous. Germline V gene lookup returns CDR1 MGHDK and CDR2 SYGVNS. The V end was cut by 1 base, the J end by 7 bases, with 11 bases between. This CDR3 spans 15 amino acids.

V and J are TRBV7-2 and TRBJ2-3, with 8 bases that match TRBD2. The CDR3 is made up of 15 amino acids. The germline CDR1 and CDR2 sequences are SGHTA and FQGNSA. The V segment lost 5 bases and the J segment 3 bases; nucleotides outside the gene matches: 7. DNA of the CDR3: TGTGCCAGCAGCCAAAGTAGCGGGGATACAGATACGCAGTATTTT. Amino acid sequence: CASSQSSGDTDTQYF.

The count of this clone is one. V and J are TRBV25-1 and TRBJ2-3, with D possibly matching TRBD2 (6 bases). Germline V gives CDR1 MGHDK, CDR2 SYGVNS. V was shortened by 7 bases and J by 8 bases, with 19 bases between the two germline ends. The CDR3 contains 14 residues. The CDR3: CASTDGGPYATQYF. CDR3 bases: TGTGCCAGCACCGACGGAGGGCCGTATGCTACGCAGTATTTT.

V usage is TRBV14 and J usage is TRBJ2-3; perhaps TRBD2 as D (5 bases). The germline gives CDR1 SGHDN, CDR2 FVKESK. The length of the CDR3 is 14 residues. V was trimmed by 4 bases and J by 0 bases, leaving 8 bases between them. CDR3 bases: TGTGCCAGCAGCCTCCGGACTAGCACAGATACGCAGTATTTT. This gives the protein CASSLRTSTDTQYF.

The gene calls are TRBV18 and TRBJ2-1; 8 positions agree with TRBD2. Looked up from germline, CDR1 is KGHSH and CDR2 is LQKENI. The CDR3 extends over 14 amino acids. V lost 4 bases and J lost 7; bases outside the gene matches: 6. This chain's CDR3 is CASSRSGKENEQFF. CDR3 DNA sequence: TGTGCCAGCTCACGTAGCGGGAAAGAGAATGAGCAGTTCTTC.

The gene calls are TRBV7-2 and TRBJ2-5; 7 bases fit TRBD2. The CDR3 extends over 15 amino acids. CDR1 and CDR2 from the germline V gene are SGHTA and FQGNSA. With 2 bases clipped from V and 5 bases from J, the junction kept 8 bases outside the gene matches. CDR3 residues: CASSLRASGSETQYF. In DNA form, the CDR3 reads TGTGCCAGCAGCTTAAGAGCTAGCGGTTCGGAGACCCAGTACTTC.